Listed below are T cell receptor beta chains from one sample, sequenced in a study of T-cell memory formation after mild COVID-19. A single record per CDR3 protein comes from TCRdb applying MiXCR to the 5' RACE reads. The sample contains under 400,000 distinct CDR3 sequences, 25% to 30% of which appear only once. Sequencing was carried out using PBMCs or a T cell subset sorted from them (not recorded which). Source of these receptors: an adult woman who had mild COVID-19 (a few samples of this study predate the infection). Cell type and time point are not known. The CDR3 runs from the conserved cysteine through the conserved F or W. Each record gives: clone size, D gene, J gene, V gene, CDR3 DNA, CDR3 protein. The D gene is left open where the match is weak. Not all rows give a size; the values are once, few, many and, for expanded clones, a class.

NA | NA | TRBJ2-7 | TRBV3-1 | TGTGCCAGCAGGGAGCAGAATTCCTACGAGCAGTACTTC | CASREQNSYEQYF
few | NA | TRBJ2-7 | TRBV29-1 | TGCAGCGTTGGGGCCGGAGGGGAGCAGTACTTC | CSVGAGGEQYF
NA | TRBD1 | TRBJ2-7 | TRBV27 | TGTGCCAGCAGTTGGGGACAGGGAAATTACGAGCAGTACTTC | CASSWGQGNYEQYF
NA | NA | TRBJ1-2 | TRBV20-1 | TGCAGTGCTAGAGATCAAAGTGGCGGAAGCTATGGCTACACCTTC | CSARDQSGGSYGYTF
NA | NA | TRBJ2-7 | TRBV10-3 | TGTGCCATCAGTGAACCCGGACGGAGCCCCTACGAGCAGTACTTC | CAISEPGRSPYEQYF
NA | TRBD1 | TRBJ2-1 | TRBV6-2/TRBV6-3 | TGTGCCAGCAGTTACGGGGGACAGGGATACAATGAGCAGTTCTTC | CASSYGGQGYNEQFF
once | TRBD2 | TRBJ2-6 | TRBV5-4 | TGTGCCAGCAGCACAGCGGGAGGCGACCCGTCTGGGGCCAACGTCCTGACTTTC | CASSTAGGDPSGANVLTF
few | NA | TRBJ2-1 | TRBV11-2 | TGTGCCAGCACTGGCGGGCCTGAGCAGTTCTTC | CASTGGPEQFF
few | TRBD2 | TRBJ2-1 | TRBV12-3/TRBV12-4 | TGTGCCAGCAGTTTAGCGAGAAGCCTAGCGGGCTACTACAATGAGCAGTTCTTC | CASSLARSLAGYYNEQFF
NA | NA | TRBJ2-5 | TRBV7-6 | TGTGCCAGCAGCATACTTGGGGGGGCGGACACCCAAGAGACCCAGTACTTC | CASSILGGADTQETQYF
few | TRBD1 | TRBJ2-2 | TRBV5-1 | TGCGCCAGCAACCCCTGGGGACAGGGTGAAACCGGGGAGCTGTTTTTT | CASNPWGQGETGELFF
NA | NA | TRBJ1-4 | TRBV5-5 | TGTGCCAGCAGCTTGGTTTCGGGATATAATGAAAAACTGTTTTTT | CASSLVSGYNEKLFF
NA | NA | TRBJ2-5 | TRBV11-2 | TGTGCCAGCAGCCAGCCCCCAGACTGGTCTGAAGAGACCCAGTACTTC | CASSQPPDWSEETQYF
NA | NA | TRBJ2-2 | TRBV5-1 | TGCGCCAGCAGGCCCGTAGCGGTGACCGGGGAGCTGTTTTTT | CASRPVAVTGELFF
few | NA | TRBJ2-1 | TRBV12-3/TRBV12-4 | TGTGCCAGCAGGGCGACAGGTAACAATGAGCAGTTCTTC | CASRATGNNEQFF
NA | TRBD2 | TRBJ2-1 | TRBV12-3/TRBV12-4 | TGTGCCAGCAGTTGGGGAGGGACTCTGAATAGGTTCTTC | CASSWGGTLNRFF
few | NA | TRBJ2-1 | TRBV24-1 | TGTGCCACCAGTGACTTGGACTACAATGAGCAGTTCTTC | CATSDLDYNEQFF
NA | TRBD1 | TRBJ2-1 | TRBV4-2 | TGTGCCAGCAGCCAAGATCAGACAGGGTCCAATGAGCAGTTCTTC | CASSQDQTGSNEQFF
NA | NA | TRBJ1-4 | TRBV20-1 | TGCAGTGCTAGAGATCTTAAAGACCTGTTTTTT | CSARDLKDLFF
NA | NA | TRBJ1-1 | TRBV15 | TGTGCCACCAGCAGTTACAACGAGGGTGAAGCTTTCTTT | CATSSYNEGEAFF
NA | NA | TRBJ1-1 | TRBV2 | TGTGCCAGCAGCCTCAGGATACCTGAAGCTTTCTTT | CASSLRIPEAFF
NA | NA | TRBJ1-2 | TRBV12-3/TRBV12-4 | TGTGCCAGCAGTCGGGGCCGCGTCTACACCTTC | CASSRGRVYTF
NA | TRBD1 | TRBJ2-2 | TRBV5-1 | TGCGCCAGCAGCTCGGACAGGTGGCGCACCGGGGAGCTGTTTTTT | CASSSDRWRTGELFF
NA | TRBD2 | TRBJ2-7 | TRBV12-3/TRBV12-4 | TGTGCCAGCAGTCCAAGGGGACTAGCGAACTCCTACGAGCAGTACTTC | CASSPRGLANSYEQYF
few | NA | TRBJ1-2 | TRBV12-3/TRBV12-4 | TGTGCCAGCAGTTTTTTCACCGTTTATGGCTACACCTTC | CASSFFTVYGYTF
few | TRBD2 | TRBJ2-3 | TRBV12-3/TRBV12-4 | TGTGCCAGCAGTCGGCGGGGGGGAGCGGTTAGGAGCACAGATACGCAGTATTTT | CASSRRGGAVRSTDTQYF
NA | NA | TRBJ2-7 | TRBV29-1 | TGCAGCGTTGAGCTAGGGGAATCGTACGAGCAGTACTTC | CSVELGESYEQYF
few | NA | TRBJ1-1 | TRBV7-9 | TGTGCCCTATCCGACTTCCTGAACACTGAAGCTTTCTTT | CALSDFLNTEAFF
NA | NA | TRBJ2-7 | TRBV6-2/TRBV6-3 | TGTGCCAGCAGTTACGTCGCGGAGGAGGGGTACGAGCAGTACTTC | CASSYVAEEGYEQYF
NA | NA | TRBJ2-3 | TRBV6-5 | TGTGCCAGCAGTTCCCAGGGAGGCACAGATACGCAGTATTTT | CASSSQGGTDTQYF
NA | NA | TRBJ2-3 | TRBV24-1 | TGTGCCACCAGTGCCCTCCACCCGTCGACAGATACGCAGTATTTT | CATSALHPSTDTQYF
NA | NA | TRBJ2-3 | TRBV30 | TGTGCCTGGAGATGGGGCGTGGGCACAGATACGCAGTATTTT | CAWRWGVGTDTQYF
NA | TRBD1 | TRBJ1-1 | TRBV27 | TGTGCCAGCAGTATAACGGGACAGGGACGAGGTACTGAAGCTTTCTTT | CASSITGQGRGTEAFF
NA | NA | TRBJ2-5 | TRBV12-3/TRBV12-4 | TGTGCCAGCAGTCCCTTTACGTACCAAGAGACCCAGTACTTC | CASSPFTYQETQYF
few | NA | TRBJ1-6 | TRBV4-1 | TGCGCCAGCAGCCAAGATCTATCACTTACTACTAATTCACCCCTCCACTTT | CASSQDLSLTTNSPLHF
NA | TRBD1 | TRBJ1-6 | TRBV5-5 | TGTGCCAGCAGCTTCGGGGACAGACCATATAATTCACCCCTCCACTTT | CASSFGDRPYNSPLHF
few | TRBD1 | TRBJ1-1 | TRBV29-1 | TGCAGCGTTGGACGACAGGGGGGCACTGAAGCTTTCTTT | CSVGRQGGTEAFF
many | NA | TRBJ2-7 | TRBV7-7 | TGTGCTAGCAGCTTAGCCCCGGACGGATCCTACGAGCAGTACTTC | CASSLAPDGSYEQYF
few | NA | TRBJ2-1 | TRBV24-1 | TGTGCCACCAGTGAGGGATCGGGGGCTGAGCAGTTCTTC | CATSEGSGAEQFF
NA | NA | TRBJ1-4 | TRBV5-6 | TGTGCCAGCAGCTTGGGTGGGCCCACGGGTGAAAAACTGTTTTTT | CASSLGGPTGEKLFF
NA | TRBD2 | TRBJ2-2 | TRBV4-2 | TGTGCCAGCAGCCAATTCACTAGCGGAAACACCGGGGAGCTGTTTTTT | CASSQFTSGNTGELFF
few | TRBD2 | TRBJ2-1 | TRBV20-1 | TGCAGTGCTAGCACTAGCGGGAGTCCAAACAATGAGCAGTTCTTC | CSASTSGSPNNEQFF
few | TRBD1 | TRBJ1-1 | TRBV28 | TGTGCCAGCAGTTTAGGACAGGGGAAGGCTTTCTTT | CASSLGQGKAFF
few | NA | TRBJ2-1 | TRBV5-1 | TGCGCCAGCAGCCCCGTTGGCGGGGTGACCTACAATGAGCAGTTCTTC | CASSPVGGVTYNEQFF
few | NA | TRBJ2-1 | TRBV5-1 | TGCGCCAGTCACAATCCTAGCTCCTACAATGAGCAGTTCTTC | CASHNPSSYNEQFF